These 21 T cell receptor beta chains originate from one sample sequenced in a study of blood T cell repertoires in COVID-19 (dated by TCRdb to 2020 to 2022). The library was generated by the immunoSEQ multiplex PCR assay. The clones in this table, taken by TCRdb from immuneACCESS, are in-frame only. Not every clone is retained; where verified, under half of the shortfall comes from an unresolved V gene, and the cause of the rest is unknown. Counted in this sample were about 250,000 clones; approximately 86% of them appeared once. Together, the top ten hold roughly 1.6% of the sample. The sample was PBMCs or T cells enriched from blood (not recorded which). All receptors derive from a woman aged 45 to 65 who had recovered from COVID-19.

The chain employs TRBV5-5 and TRBJ1-1, with TRBD1 identical over 7 bases. Germline trimming cut 0 bases from V and 5 bases from J; bases unmatched to any gene: 4. CDR1 and CDR2 from the germline V gene are SGHKS and YYEKEE (reference sequence). This CDR3 contains 14 residues. CDR3 sequence (DNA): TGTGCCAGCAGCTTGGTAAGGGGGCAAACTGAAGCTTTCTTT. Amino acid sequence: CASSLVRGQTEAFF. Full variable domain (rest looked up from reference TRBV5-5 and TRBJ1-1): DAGVTQSPTHLIKTRGQQVTLRCSPISGHKSVSWYQQVLGQGPQFIFQYYEKEERGRGNFPDRFSARQFPNYSSELNVNALLLGDSALYLCASSLVRGQTEAFFGQGTRLTVV.

The genes are TRBV4-1 and TRBJ1-1; TRBD1 matches at 7 bases. The CDR3 runs 16 residues. Unmatched junction bases numbered 8, after V lost 0 bases and J lost 4 bases. Germline V CDR1 and CDR2: MGHRA, YSYEKL. The CDR3 coding sequence is TGCGCCAGCAGCCAAGATTCAAACAGGGGTGTCACTGAAGCTTTCTTT. Amino acid sequence: CASSQDSNRGVTEAFF.

The chain has TRBV27 and TRBJ2-1; 9 nucleotides align to TRBD1. In germline, CDR1 is MNHEY, CDR2 SMNVEV (reference sequence). This CDR3 has 16 amino acids. V shed 5 bases and J 5 bases; nucleotides not matched to a gene: 10. DNA for the CDR3: TGTGCCAGCAGTCCCTTGGACAGGGGTCGAAACAATGAGCAGTTCTTC. Protein product: CASSPLDRGRNNEQFF.

Worth noting for this clone: At the DNA level, this CDR3 is encoded by other sequences in the same sample as well. V gene TRBV9 combines with J gene TRBJ2-1; 7 bases fit TRBD1. V shed 0 bases, J shed 8 bases, and the junction held 5 bases outside the gene matches. The CDR3 is 14 residues long. From germline, CDR1 is SGDLS and CDR2 YYNGEE. Written as DNA, the CDR3 is TGTGCCAGCAGCGTAGCGTACAGGGGTGATGAGCAGTTCTTC. The encoded protein is CASSVAYRGDEQFF.

The chain uses TRBV30 and TRBJ1-2; 9 positions match TRBD1. Trimming removed 2 bases from V and 7 bases from J; junction bases left unmatched: 14. CDR3 length equals 16 residues. Germline CDR1 GTSNPN, CDR2 SVGIG (reference sequence). The CDR3 loop reads CAWSLRLTGQGSGYTF. In nucleotides, the CDR3 is TGTGCCTGGAGTTTAAGGCTAACGGGACAGGGATCTGGCTACACCTTC.

This chain joins TRBV5-4 and TRBJ2-7; 7 bases fit TRBD1. The trim removed 1 base at V and 3 bases at J, leaving 4 bases unmatched. Per germline, CDR1 SGHNT and CDR2 YYREEE (reference sequence). The CDR3 runs 14 residues. CDR3 nucleotide sequence: TGTGCCAGCAGCTTGACAGGGGAAGGCTACGAGCAGTACTTC. Translated, it gives CASSLTGEGYEQYF.

The chain couples TRBV30 to TRBJ2-7; possible D gene TRBD2, 5 bases. CDR3 size: 12 residues. V was trimmed by 2 bases and J by 3 bases, leaving 8 bases between them. In germline, CDR1 is GTSNPN, CDR2 SVGIG (reference sequence). CDR3 region: CAWSLTSYEQYF. The CDR3, as DNA: TGTGCCTGGAGTTTAACTAGCTACGAGCAGTACTTC. The entire variable domain, with the rest obtained from reference TRBV30 and TRBJ2-7, is as follows: SQTIHQWPATLVQPVGSPLSLECTVEGTSNPNLYWYRQAAGRGLQLLFYSVGIGQISSEVPQNLSASRPQDRQFILSSKKLLLSDSGFYLCAWSLTSYEQYFGPGTRLTVT.

The V call is TRBV7-3, the J call TRBJ2-5, with 8 bases fitting TRBD1. This CDR3 spans 15 amino acids. Germline CDR1 SGHTA, CDR2 FQGTGA. Unmatched junction bases numbered 3, after V lost 1 base and J lost 2 bases. CDR3 sequence reads: CASSLNRGAQETQYF. CDR3 sequence (DNA): TGTGCCAGCAGCTTAAACAGGGGGGCTCAAGAGACCCAGTACTTC.

V gene TRBV6-5 combines with J gene TRBJ1-6; the match to TRBD1 covers 8 bases. Germline lookup yields CDR1 MNHEY and CDR2 SVGAGI. After removal of 8 bases from V and 7 bases from J, the junction contained 1 base not matched to a gene. CDR3 size: 12 residues. CDR3 amino acids: CASWDRNSPLHF. The CDR3 DNA is TGTGCCAGCTGGGACAGGAATTCACCCCTCCACTTT.

This sequence joins TRBV7-8 and TRBJ2-1, with 9 positions matching TRBD1. The CDR3 contains 16 residues. Germline V gene sequence: CDR1 SGHVS, CDR2 FQNEAQ. V gave up 1 base and J gave up 7 bases; unmatched junction bases: 8. The CDR3 DNA follows: TGTGCCAGCAGCTTAGGACAGGGGGAGTATCGGAATGAGCAGTTCTTC. Amino acids: CASSLGQGEYRNEQFF.

The J gene is TRBJ1-2, the V gene TRBV27, with TRBD1 matching over 8 bases. There are 18 residues in the CDR3. V lost 5 bases, J lost 5 bases, and 19 bases stayed unmatched. Per germline, CDR1 MNHEY and CDR2 SMNVEV (reference sequence). The CDR3 DNA reads as TGTGCCAGCAGTGTTACCGGGACAGGCTCCCGGGGTTCTTATGGCTACACCTTC. This gives the protein CASSVTGTGSRGSYGYTF.

V gene TRBV6-4 combines with J gene TRBJ2-1, with 7 bases identical to TRBD2. The CDR3 is made up of 16 amino acids. The V gene's germline CDR1 is MRHNA and CDR2 SNTAGT. V shed 4 bases and J 0 bases; nucleotides not matched to a gene: 6. The CDR3 loop reads CASSAIGRPSYNEQFF. CDR3 DNA sequence: TGTGCCAGCAGTGCGATCGGGAGGCCCTCCTACAATGAGCAGTTCTTC.

The chain carries TRBV10-1 and TRBJ2-7; no clear D. The CDR3 is 13 amino acids. V was pared by 8 bases and J by 0 bases, with 11 bases between. From germline, CDR1 is WNHNN and CDR2 SYGVQD (reference sequence). DNA of the CDR3: TGCGCCAGCGTGGCAGGTAGCTCCTACGAGCAGTACTTC. Translating gives CASVAGSSYEQYF.

The V call is TRBV5-1, the J call TRBJ2-3, with TRBD2 identical over 11 bases. In germline, CDR1 is SGHRS, CDR2 YFSETQ. The CDR3 spans 16 residues. The trim removed 4 bases at V and 6 bases at J, leaving 10 bases unmatched. CDR3 protein: CASSKIAGGPGDTQYF. The CDR3 DNA follows: TGCGCCAGCAGCAAAATAGCGGGAGGGCCAGGGGATACGCAGTATTTT.

The chain links TRBV20-1 to TRBJ2-2, with 13 bases fitting TRBD2. The length of the CDR3 is 18 residues. CDR1 and CDR2 (germline): DFQATT, SNEGSKA (reference sequence). V lost 3 bases, J lost 7 bases, and 14 bases stayed unmatched. The CDR3 protein is CSASWTSGSREGNGELFF. For the CDR3, the DNA is TGCAGTGCTAGTTGGACTAGCGGGAGTAGGGAAGGAAACGGGGAGCTGTTTTTT.

The V call is TRBV10-3, the J call TRBJ2-3, with 13 bases fitting TRBD2. The germline gives CDR1 ENHRY, CDR2 SYGVKD. Unmatched junction bases numbered 1, after V lost 6 bases and J lost 1 base. The CDR3 covers 15 residues. CDR3 amino acids: CAIRGTSGGTDTQYF. The CDR3 DNA is TGTGCCATCAGAGGGACTAGCGGGGGCACAGATACGCAGTATTTT.

The chain has TRBV2 and TRBJ1-2; 9 nucleotides align to TRBD1. This CDR3 contains 14 residues. CDR1 is SNHLY, CDR2 FYNNEI, per germline. V was pared by 3 bases and J by 4 bases, with 3 bases of the junction left unmatched. The CDR3 region has the DNA TGTGCCAGCAGTGAGGAGGGACAGGGCTATGGCTACACCTTC. It encodes CASSEEGQGYGYTF.

V and J are TRBV4-1 and TRBJ1-6; 7 bases are a match to TRBD1. Germline V lookup: CDR1 MGHRA, CDR2 YSYEKL. Losses at the gene ends were 4 bases for V and 0 bases for J; bases not matched to a gene: 12. CDR3 length equals 19 residues. CDR3 in DNA: TGCGCCAGCAGCCGACGGGTAGGACAGGCAAGCTCCTATAATTCACCCCTCCACTTT. Amino acids: CASSRRVGQASSYNSPLHF.

The CDR3 DNA follows: TGTGCCAGCAGCTTGGCCTCTAGCGGGAAGTACAATGAGCAGTTCTTC. Translation gives CASSLASSGKYNEQFF. This chain links TRBV5-6 with TRBJ2-1; 9 positions agree with TRBD2. In germline, CDR1 is SGHDT, CDR2 YYEEEE. Trimming at V came to 0 bases and at J to 4 bases, leaving 5 bases not matched to a gene. CDR3 length: 16 residues.

The V call is TRBV9, the J call TRBJ2-3, with D possibly matching TRBD2 (7 bases). V gave up 4 bases and J gave up 2 bases, with 17 bases separating them. The CDR3 length is 16 residues. Germline V lookup: CDR1 SGDLS, CDR2 YYNGEE. Here the CDR3 DNA reads TGTGCCAGCAGCCCCGGAGGGGGGGAGCCCACAGATACGCAGTATTTT. Translating gives CASSPGGGEPTDTQYF. Combining the CDR3 with reference TRBV9 and TRBJ2-3 gives the whole variable domain DSGVTQTPKHLITATGQRVTLRCSPRSGDLSVYWYQQSLDQGLQFLIQYYNGEERAKGNILERFSAQQFPDLHSELNLSSLELGDSALYFCASSPGGGEPTDTQYFGPGTRLTVL.

The chain combines TRBV9 with TRBJ2-1; 8 bases align to TRBD2. V gave up 0 bases and J gave up 7 bases; unmatched junction bases: 9. This CDR3 region has 16 residues. Germline CDR1 is SGDLS and CDR2 is YYNGEE. CDR3 residues: CASSVGAGGFPNEQFF. CDR3 nucleotides: TGTGCCAGCAGCGTAGGTGCGGGAGGCTTCCCAAATGAGCAGTTCTTC.